This T cell receptor beta chain is drawn from a study of T cell repertoires in cytomegalovirus infection. The wider study: From public TCR beta signatures came an indication of both CMV infection and matching HLA type.

Worth noting for this clonotype: What it recognizes is unknown.

In germline, CDR1 is MNHGY, CDR2 SAAAGT. V was trimmed by 4 bases and J by 8 bases, leaving 14 bases between them. This CDR3 region has 13 residues. The study's findings and limits: It was HLA-C-restricted CMV-specific TCR beta clonotypes that dominated the response ex vivo. Public TCR beta family frequency separated CMV-and-HLA carriers, including in an independent cohort.

TCRdb processed the reads anew with MiXCR; each CDR3 protein has one entry. The table shows some 940,000 distinct CDR3 sequences, with about a third occurring only once. The sequencing used cultured CD8+ T cells from PBMCs, collected from culture after CMV antigen stimulation. This sequence was found in a human donor in good health (CMV status not recorded). Some clones in this sample may be carry-over from other donors' samples. The rearrangement links TRBV6-8 to TRBJ1-1; a possible D gene is TRBD1 (6 bases). The DNA of the CDR3 is TGTGCCAGCAGTTGGCAGGGGAGTACCGAAGCTTTCTTT. Protein sequence: CASSWQGSTEAFF.